The T cell receptor beta chain described here comes from a study of blood T cell repertoires in COVID-19. Recovered participants had two consecutive negative NP/OP PCR tests, healthcare professional clearance, or symptom resolution. Germline lookup yields CDR1 SGHNT and CDR2 YYREEE (reference sequence). V lost 4 bases, J lost 4 bases, and 24 bases lay in between. CDR3 length: 18 residues. In the study's own analysis: Estimation of nucleated cell counts was performed using reference gene primer amplification. Method: immunoSEQ multiplex PCR; TCRdb's copy keeps in-frame clones and lacks some. V and J calls plus clone size are reproduced from that table; the DNA served to infer D and trimming. The data contain about 410,000 clones, over 85% of them singletons.

The genes are TRBV5-4 and TRBJ2-1; a weak D match, TRBD1 (6 bases). Input material: PBMCs or T cells enriched from blood (not recorded which). The receptor was isolated from a woman in her twenties or thirties who had recovered from COVID-19. The CDR3 DNA reads TGTGCCAGCAGCCCGGGACGGATAGTAGGGGGACCATACAATGAGCAGTTCTTC. Its translation: CASSPGRIVGGPYNEQFF.